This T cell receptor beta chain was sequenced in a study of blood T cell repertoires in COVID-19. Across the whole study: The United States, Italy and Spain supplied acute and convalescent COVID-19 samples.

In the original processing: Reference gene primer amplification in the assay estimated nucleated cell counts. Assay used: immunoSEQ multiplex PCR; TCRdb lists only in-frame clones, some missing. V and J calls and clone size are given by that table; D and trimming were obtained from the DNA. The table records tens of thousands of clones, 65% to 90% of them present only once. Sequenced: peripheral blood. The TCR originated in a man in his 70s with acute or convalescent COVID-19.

The CDR3 bases are TGTGCCAGCAGCTATCGCCGGACAGGGGGCACGATTCGCACAGATACGCAGTATTTT. Translation: CASSYRRTGGTIRTDTQYF. The rearrangement uses TRBV7-2 and TRBJ2-3; TRBD1 matches at 11 bases. V lost 4 bases to trimming and J lost 1 base; unmatched junction nucleotides: 13. CDR3 size: 19 residues. Germline V gives CDR1 SGHTA, CDR2 FQGNSA.